The clone carrying this T cell receptor beta chain was counted only a few times. Its antigen remains unknown. The data are from a study of identical twins. Findings of the study overall: Beta clonotypes that were abundant in cord blood contained fewer insertions, a pattern absent from memory repertoires.

The CDR3 runs to 15 residues. V shed 6 bases and J shed 0 bases, with 9 bases lying between them. The germline V gene has CDR1 SGHTA and CDR2 FQGNSA. TCRdb re-called the 5' RACE reads through MiXCR, storing one row per CDR3 protein. The profile shows 400,000 to 500,000 distinct CDR3 sequences, approximately 18% of them singletons. The receptor comes from a man aged 45-60 years in good health. The V call is TRBV7-2, the J call TRBJ2-6; D uncertain. Specimen: naive T cells sorted from blood. CDR3 in amino acids: CASSLHSSGANVLTF. The CDR3 DNA sequence: TGTGCCAGCAGTTTGCATAGCTCTGGGGCCAACGTCCTGACTTTC.